Shown below are 9 T cell receptor beta chains from a single sample sequenced in a study of post-analysis software for immune sequencing data. Study observations and caveats: In patients, TRBV5-6, TRBV5-1 and TRBV20-1 belonged to roughly five TRBV segments found more frequently than in controls.

Every TCR beta cDNA library bore unique molecular identifiers. Each CDR3 protein is one row after TCRdb ran MiXCR on the PCR reads. The sample lists roughly 540,000 distinct CDR3 sequences; around 31% were seen once. Their antigens are not known. Sequencing was carried out using blood. The receptors stem from a girl aged 2 to 17 with multiple sclerosis.

The rearrangement joins TRBV3-1 to TRBJ1-1, with D unresolved. Trimming removed 1 base from V and 4 bases from J, with 10 bases in between. The CDR3 covers 14 residues. Germline assignment: CDR1 LGHDT and CDR2 YNNKEL (reference sequence). CDR3 nucleotide sequence: TGTGCCAGCAGCCAAGCGGCGGGGTCCACTGAAGCTTTCTTT. It codes for CASSQAAGSTEAFF.

This clonotype was detected only a few times. CDR3 in DNA: TGTGCCACCAGCAGAGATGTCGGCGAGACCCAGTACTTC. Translated: CATSRDVGETQYF. This sequence joins TRBV15 and TRBJ2-5; D ambiguous. V gave up 0 bases and J gave up 5 bases, with 7 bases separating them. The germline gives CDR1 LNHNV, CDR2 YYDKDF (reference sequence). The CDR3 loop spans 13 amino acids.

The chain combines TRBV7-3 with TRBJ2-3; D is unresolved. The V and J ends lost 4 bases and 5 bases respectively, with 7 bases between them. This CDR3 has 12 amino acids. In germline, CDR1 is SGHTA, CDR2 FQGTGA. Written as DNA, the CDR3 is TGTGCCAGCAGCTCTGGACGAGATACGCAGTATTTT. This codes for CASSSGRDTQYF. The whole variable domain, remainder taken from reference TRBV7-3 and TRBJ2-3, is GAGVSQTPSNKVTEKGKYVELRCDPISGHTALYWYRQSLGQGPEFLIYFQGTGAADDSGLPNDRFFAVRPEGSVSTLKIQRTERGDSAVYLCASSSGRDTQYFGPGTRLTVL.

The genes are TRBV20-1 and TRBJ2-7; no firm D call. V shed 7 bases and J shed 0 bases, with 7 bases lying between them. Per germline, CDR1 DFQATT and CDR2 SNEGSKA (reference sequence). The CDR3 totals 11 residues. The CDR3 protein is CSGATSYEQYF. Here the CDR3 DNA reads TGCAGTGGAGCGACCTCCTACGAGCAGTACTTC.

V gene TRBV21-1 combines with J gene TRBJ2-7. TRBV21-1 is recorded as a pseudogene. The CDR3 runs 11 residues. CDR3 protein: CASSIRQFSYF. CDR3 sequence (DNA): TGTGCCAGCAGCATAAGACAGTTCTCGTACTTC.

V gene TRBV12-5 combines with J gene TRBJ2-1; maybe TRBD2 (6 bases). V was pared by 6 bases and J by 1 base, with 10 bases between. The CDR3 extends over 14 amino acids. The germline CDR1 and CDR2 sequences are LGHNT and FRNRAP. The CDR3 DNA follows: TGTGCTAGTGGCCGCGGGACTTCCTACAATGAGCAGTTCTTC. It is translated as CASGRGTSYNEQFF.

This clonotype was observed a handful of times. The chain couples TRBV28 to TRBJ1-5; weak D call: TRBD1 (5 bases). The CDR3 extends over 15 amino acids. Germline V gives CDR1 MDHEN, CDR2 SYDVKM. Trimming left V 6 bases short and J 1 base short, with 13 bases between. The CDR3 bases are TGTGCCAGCAGGTGGGGGGAAAGGAGCAATCAGCCCCAGCATTTT. Its translation is CASRWGERSNQPQHF.

V is TRBV7-3 and J is TRBJ2-1; D is possibly TRBD1 or TRBD2 (6 bases each). There are 15 residues in the CDR3. Looked up from germline, CDR1 is SGHTA and CDR2 is FQGTGA. The V end lost 5 bases, the J end lost 5 bases, and 16 bases lay between the germline ends. DNA of the CDR3: TGTGCCAGCAGCCTTAGAGGGGGGCTCGACAATGAGCAGTTCTTC. It codes for CASSLRGGLDNEQFF.

The chain uses TRBV28 and TRBJ2-5; TRBD1 agrees at 7 bases. CDR3 length equals 14 residues. The V gene end was trimmed by 6 bases and the J gene end by 1 base; junction bases not matched to a gene: 5. Germline CDR1 reads MDHEN; CDR2 reads SYDVKM. This CDR3 reads CASSRGQAQETQYF. For the CDR3, the DNA is TGTGCCAGCAGCCGTGGACAGGCCCAAGAGACCCAGTACTTC.